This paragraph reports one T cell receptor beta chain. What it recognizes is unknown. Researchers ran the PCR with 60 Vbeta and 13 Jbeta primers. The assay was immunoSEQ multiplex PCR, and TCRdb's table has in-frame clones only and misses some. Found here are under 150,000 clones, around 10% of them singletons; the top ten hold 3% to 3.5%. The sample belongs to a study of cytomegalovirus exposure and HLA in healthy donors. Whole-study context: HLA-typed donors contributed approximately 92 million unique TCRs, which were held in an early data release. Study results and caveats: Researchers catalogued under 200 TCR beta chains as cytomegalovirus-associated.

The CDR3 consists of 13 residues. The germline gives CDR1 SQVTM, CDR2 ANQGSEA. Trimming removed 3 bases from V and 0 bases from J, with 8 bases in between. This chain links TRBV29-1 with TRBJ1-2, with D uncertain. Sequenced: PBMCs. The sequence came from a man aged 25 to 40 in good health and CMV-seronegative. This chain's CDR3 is CSVDYLTNYGYTF. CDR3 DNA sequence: TGCAGCGTTGACTACTTAACTAACTATGGCTACACCTTC.